The T cell receptor (beta chain) under discussion was sequenced for a study of T-cell reconstitution after alpha-beta-depleted transplantation in children. Broader study findings: Counts and diversity of T cells one year after transplant came mostly from newly produced T cells. Reports say that about two months after transplant, the alpha-beta T cells came out of several hundred graft clones that had expanded. At day 60, the high TCRbeta diversity found in some patients originated from recipient T cells and thymic progenitors that had survived.

Germline CDR1 reads SGHRS; CDR2 reads YFSETQ. Trimming took 1 base from V and 2 from J, leaving 10 bases between them. The CDR3 consists of 14 residues. For TCRbeta, the library was prepared with unique molecular identifiers. MiXCR was run by TCRdb on the PCR reads, yielding one entry per CDR3 protein. Counted here are a few hundred thousand distinct CDR3 sequences, roughly 30% occurring once; the ten biggest clones make up approximately 33%. Concerning this clonotype: Its antigen remains unknown.

The J gene is TRBJ2-7, the V gene TRBV5-1; possible D gene TRBD2, 7 bases. The sample was PBMCs, taken before TCRalphabeta/CD19-depleted stem cell transplant. The source is a boy less than two years old with Wiskott-Aldrich syndrome, due to receive a stem cell transplant. CDR3 protein: CASSLREGAYEQYF. Written as DNA, the CDR3 is TGCGCCAGCAGCTTGAGGGAGGGGGCCTACGAGCAGTACTTC.